This T cell receptor (beta chain) was observed in a study of T cells in Graves' hyperthyroidism and ophthalmopathy (dated by TCRdb to between 2018 and 2020). Turning to the overall study: A discovery cohort of about 100 patients, 43 with Graves' ophthalmopathy and approximately 60 with stable Graves' hyperthyroidism, was used to find distinguishing TCR V-J signatures. Prospective prediction of ophthalmopathy was tested in an independent validation cohort of 18 to 20 hyperthyroidism patients and 15 to 17 patients who later progressed to ophthalmopathy. The approximately 97 discovery patients were randomly divided into training and test sets at a 7:3 ratio. The study also compared thyroid tissue and blood T-cell repertoires from several Graves' hyperthyroidism patients. Following sampling, methimazole starting at 30 mg daily was given to hyperthyroidism patients, and high-dose intravenous methylprednisolone was given to ophthalmopathy patients. TCR Vbeta CDR3 sequencing of roughly 140 peripheral blood samples (over 40 ophthalmopathy, 75 to 85 hyperthyroidism and approximately 17 progressor patients) is reported in the paper.

In the case of this clonotype: What antigen it recognizes has not been identified. Within one base of it there is no much larger clone, and no base qualities were kept.

TCR beta CDR3 regions were amplified from RNA transcripts. The first round of RT-PCR for the TCR CDR3 was performed with the HTBI primer set and the Qiagen OneStep RT-PCR kit. The libraries were constructed in a second round of multiplex PCR and then size-selected and purified. Paired-end sequencing of the libraries was performed with 100 bp reads on an Illumina HiSeq2000. As for the original processing: Raw data were processed with SOAPnuke, discarding reads with adapters, uncalled bases, mean Phred below 15, or no exact constant-primer or identifier match. COPE v1.2.5 was used to merge high-quality paired reads, and clonotypes were defined as unique nucleotide sequences. Clonotypes were aligned to IMGT TRBV, TRBD and TRBJ reference segments using MiTCR v1.1. Only V-J combinations with frequency above 0.0001, covering approximately 99% of repertoires, were analysed. The TCS score was defined as the ratio of F50 (clonal expansion) to E x V (chaos), calculated using BLOSUM62-based TCRdist between CDR3 peptides within each V-J. Welch's t-statistics and random forest reduced approximately 520 V-J features to 10 to 15, which were used in a naive Bayes classifier (R e1071). The Morisita-Horn index was used to measure how similar the thyroid and blood repertoires were. TCRdb reprocessed the public reads (quality trimming at Q25 with fastp, clone calling with MiXCR) and kept in-frame beta chains. CDR3 protein sequences are deduplicated, and each keeps its most common genes and DNA. Clone size and V and J calls follow TCRdb, not the original study. The sample data list about 700,000 distinct CDR3 sequences, and approximately 42% of these were observed just once. The ten largest clones capture less than 9% of the sample.

The V and J ends are trimmed by 2 bases and 8 bases, leaving 18 bases between them. Measured from the cysteine to the phenylalanine, the CDR3 is 15 residues long. Only CDR3 DNA is held: 45 bases, read in frame from base 1. General findings and caveats noted by the study authors: Sample size was not statistically predetermined, and investigators were not blinded to group allocation. Most expanded thyroid clonotypes (frequency above 0.001) were also found in blood, which suggests that blood repertoires may mirror thyroid immune responses. A 13 V-J signature model separated ophthalmopathy from stable hyperthyroidism, with just over 85% sensitivity and 81.08% specificity in cross-validation and 80%/75% in testing. During validation, the model predicted progression to ophthalmopathy a median of approximately 6 months ahead of onset, with just under 71% sensitivity and about 75% specificity.

Patients with uncontrolled infections, other autoimmune diseases, pregnancy or lactation were excluded. Clinical symptoms, serum thyroxine and TRAb, thyroid ultrasound, and orbital computed tomography formed the basis for the diagnoses. Total RNA was extracted with Trizol reagent, and quality was checked on an Agilent 2100 Bioanalyzer. The receptor was derived from an adult man with Graves' disease, either hyperthyroidism or ophthalmopathy (not recorded which). The chain employs TRBV12-3 or TRBV12-4 and TRBJ1-2; 5 matching bases give a weak D call of TRBD1. Sequences were obtained from peripheral blood or thyroid tissue (not recorded which). The CDR3 region has the sequence CASSLPSRDRDGYTF. The DNA reads TGTGCCAGCAGTTTACCCTCCCGGGATAGGGACGGCTACACCTTC.